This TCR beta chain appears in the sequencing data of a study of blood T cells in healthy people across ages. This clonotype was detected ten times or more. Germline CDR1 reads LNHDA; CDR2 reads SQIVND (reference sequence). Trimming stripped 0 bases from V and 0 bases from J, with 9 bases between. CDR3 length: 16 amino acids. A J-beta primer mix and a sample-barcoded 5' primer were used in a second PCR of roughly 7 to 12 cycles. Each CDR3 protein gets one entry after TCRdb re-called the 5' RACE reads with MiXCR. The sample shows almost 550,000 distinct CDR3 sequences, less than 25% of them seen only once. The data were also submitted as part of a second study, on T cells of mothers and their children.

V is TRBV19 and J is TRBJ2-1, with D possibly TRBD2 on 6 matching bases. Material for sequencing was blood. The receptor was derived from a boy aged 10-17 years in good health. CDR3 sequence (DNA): TGTGCCAGTAGTATAGACGCCGGGAGCTCCTACAATGAGCAGTTCTTC. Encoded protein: CASSIDAGSSYNEQFF.